The 11 T cell receptor beta chains below all came from one sample that was sequenced in a study of shared T cell receptors in the human thymus. Libraries were prepared by immunoSEQ multiplex PCR; TCRdb keeps only in-frame clonotypes and omits some of them. The sample lists about 660,000 clones, around 89% occurring once. These data are also associated with another study on human thymus T cells.

Sequencing input: thymocytes. The receptors shown here come from a boy under three years old with a congenital heart defect.

CDR3 sequence reads: CASSFRAGADTQYF. Here the CDR3 DNA reads TGTGCCAGCAGTTTCAGGGCGGGAGCGGATACGCAGTATTTT. The rearrangement links TRBV27 to TRBJ2-3; 7 bases match TRBD2. CDR3 length equals 14 residues. After removal of 3 bases from V and 6 bases from J, the junction contained 6 bases not matched to a gene. Germline CDR1 MNHEY, CDR2 SMNVEV (reference sequence).

This chain joins TRBV21-1 and TRBJ1-5; the D segment call TRBD1 is taken from the table without a DNA check. TRBV21-1 is deemed a pseudogene. The CDR3 runs 17 residues. This CDR3 is CASSKVGAGQGDQPQHF. The CDR3, as DNA: TGTGCCAGCAGCAAAGTGGGGGCTGGACAGGGGGATCAGCCCCAGCATTTT.

The chain combines TRBV7-2 with TRBJ1-5; 9 positions agree with TRBD1. Germline-derived CDR1 and CDR2 are SGHTA and FQGNSA. There are 16 residues in the CDR3. With V trimmed by 4 bases and J by 5 bases, 9 bases remained unmatched. The CDR3, as DNA: TGTGCCAGCAGCTCAGGGACAGGGTTATGGGATCAGCCCCAGCATTTT. This codes for CASSSGTGLWDQPQHF.

This chain connects TRBV5-1 to TRBJ2-5; 10 bases match TRBD2. Germline V gene sequence: CDR1 SGHRS, CDR2 YFSETQ. Losses at the gene ends were 0 bases for V and 7 bases for J; bases not matched to a gene: 12. This CDR3 spans 17 amino acids. CDR3 bases: TGCGCCAGCAGCTTGGGCCTAGCGGGAGACTTTTGGGGGACCCAGTACTTC. It is translated as CASSLGLAGDFWGTQYF. Based on the CDR3 plus reference TRBV5-1 and TRBJ2-5, the full variable domain is KAGVTQTPRYLIKTRGQQVTLSCSPISGHRSVSWYQQTPGQGLQFLFEYFSETQRNKGNFPGRFSGRQFSNSRSEMNVSTLELGDSALYLCASSLGLAGDFWGTQYFGPGTRLLVL.

The chain couples TRBV10-3 to TRBJ1-1; 7 bases map to TRBD1. The junction had 7 bases not matched to a gene; V was cut back by 6 bases and J by 6 bases. The V gene's germline CDR1 is ENHRY and CDR2 SYGVKD. The CDR3 is made up of 13 amino acids. CDR3 sequence: CAISPQGSPEAFF. The CDR3 region has the DNA TGTGCCATCAGCCCACAGGGGTCTCCTGAAGCTTTCTTT.

V and J are TRBV7-2 and TRBJ2-3, with D hard to call. The ends were cut back, 7 bases at V and 3 bases at J, with 14 bases in the middle. This CDR3 has 14 residues. Germline lookup yields CDR1 SGHTA and CDR2 FQGNSA. This CDR3 reads CASTSATITDTQYF. The CDR3 DNA reads TGTGCCAGCACCAGCGCCACGATAACAGATACGCAGTATTTT.

The chain has TRBV7-8 and TRBJ2-1, with TRBD2 matching 8 bases. J gave up 2 bases and V 2 bases, and 8 bases lay outside the gene matches. Germline assignment: CDR1 SGHVS and CDR2 FQNEAQ. This CDR3 is 17 amino acids long. DNA of the CDR3: TGTGCCAGCAGCTTATCGGGGGGGACCCCCCCCTACAATGAGCAGTTCTTC. This sequence encodes CASSLSGGTPPYNEQFF.

V and J are TRBV7-9 and TRBJ2-7, with 7 bases aligning to TRBD2. This CDR3 has 13 amino acids. Germline-derived CDR1 and CDR2 are SEHNR and FQNEAQ (reference sequence). V dropped 9 bases and J dropped 6; count of bases not matched to a gene: 11. The CDR3: CARGRVEPSEQYF. The CDR3 nucleotides are TGTGCCAGGGGGAGGGTGGAACCCTCCGAGCAGTACTTC.

The gene calls are TRBV5-5 and TRBJ1-5; D uncertain. The germline gives CDR1 SGHKS, CDR2 YYEKEE (reference sequence). The CDR3 is made up of 14 amino acids. With 0 bases removed from V and 3 bases from J, the gap between germline ends came to 7 bases. The CDR3 coding sequence is TGTGCCAGCAGCTTGGTGGGCTACAATCAGCCCCAGCATTTT. Translated: CASSLVGYNQPQHF.

There are a few counts of this clone. The chain links TRBV2 to TRBJ2-5; TRBD2 matches 12 bases. The CDR3 covers 20 residues. Germline trimming cut 1 base from V and 5 bases from J; bases unmatched to any gene: 17. Per germline, CDR1 SNHLY and CDR2 FYNNEI. CDR3 DNA sequence: TGTGCCAGCAGTGAAGGGGGGTCGGCTAGCGGGAGGGTCGGTGGGGAGACCCAGTACTTC. Protein sequence: CASSEGGSASGRVGGETQYF.

Only a few counts were recorded for this clone. The chain recombines TRBV20-1 with TRBJ1-1; D may be TRBD1 (5 bases). V was pared by 6 bases and J by 8 bases, with 13 bases between. Germline loops: CDR1 DFQATT, CDR2 SNEGSKA (reference sequence). The CDR3 loop spans 11 amino acids. CDR3 loop: CSALIGVEAFF. For the CDR3, the DNA is TGCAGTGCCCTTATAGGGGTAGAAGCTTTCTTT.